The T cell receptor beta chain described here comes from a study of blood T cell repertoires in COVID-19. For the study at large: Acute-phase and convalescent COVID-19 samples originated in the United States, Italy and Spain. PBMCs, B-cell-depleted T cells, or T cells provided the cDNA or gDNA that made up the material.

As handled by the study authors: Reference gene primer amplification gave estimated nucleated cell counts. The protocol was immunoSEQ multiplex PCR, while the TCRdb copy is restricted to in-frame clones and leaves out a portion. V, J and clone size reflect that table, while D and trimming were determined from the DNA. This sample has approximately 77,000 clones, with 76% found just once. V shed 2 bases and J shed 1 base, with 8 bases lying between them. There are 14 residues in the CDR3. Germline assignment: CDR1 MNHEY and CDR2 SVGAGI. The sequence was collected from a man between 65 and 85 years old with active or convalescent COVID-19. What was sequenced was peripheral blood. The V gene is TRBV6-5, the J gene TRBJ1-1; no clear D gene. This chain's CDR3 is CASSYASTNTEAFF. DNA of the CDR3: TGTGCCAGCAGTTACGCCTCTACGAACACTGAAGCTTTCTTT.